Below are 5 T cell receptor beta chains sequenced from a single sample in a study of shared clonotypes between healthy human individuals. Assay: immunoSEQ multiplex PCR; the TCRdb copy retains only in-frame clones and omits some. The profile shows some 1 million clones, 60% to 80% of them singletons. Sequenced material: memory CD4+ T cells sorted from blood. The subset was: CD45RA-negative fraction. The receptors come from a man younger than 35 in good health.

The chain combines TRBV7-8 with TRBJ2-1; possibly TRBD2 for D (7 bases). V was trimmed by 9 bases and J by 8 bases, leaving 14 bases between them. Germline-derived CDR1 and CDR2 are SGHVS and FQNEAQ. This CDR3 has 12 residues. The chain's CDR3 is CARPWGGDEQFF. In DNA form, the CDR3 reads TGTGCCAGACCCTGGGGGGGCGATGAGCAGTTCTTC.

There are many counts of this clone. In DNA form, the CDR3 reads TGTGCCAGCAGCATGAGGACTAGCGGGAGGGCCAGCGAGCAGTACTTC. Residues: CASSMRTSGRASEQYF. The chain links TRBV7-2 to TRBJ2-7; 15 bases are a match to TRBD2. The CDR3 totals 16 residues. Germline V CDR1 and CDR2: SGHTA, FQGNSA. The junction had 8 bases not matched to a gene; V was cut back by 5 bases and J by 6 bases.

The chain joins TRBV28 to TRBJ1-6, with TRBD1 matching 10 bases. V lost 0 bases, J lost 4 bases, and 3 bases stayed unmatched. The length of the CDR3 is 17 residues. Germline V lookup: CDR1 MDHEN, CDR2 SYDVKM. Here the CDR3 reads CASSLWDRGNYNSPLHF. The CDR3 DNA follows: TGTGCCAGCAGTTTATGGGACAGGGGGAATTATAATTCACCCCTCCACTTT.

The CDR3 spells CASSIGQTGANVLTF. The CDR3 DNA is TGTGCCAGTAGTATCGGACAGACTGGGGCCAACGTCCTGACTTTC. The chain employs TRBV19 and TRBJ2-6; tentatively, D is TRBD1 (6 bases). CDR3 length: 15 residues. The ends were cut back, 3 bases at V and 2 bases at J, with 8 bases in the middle. Germline loops: CDR1 LNHDA, CDR2 SQIVND (reference sequence).

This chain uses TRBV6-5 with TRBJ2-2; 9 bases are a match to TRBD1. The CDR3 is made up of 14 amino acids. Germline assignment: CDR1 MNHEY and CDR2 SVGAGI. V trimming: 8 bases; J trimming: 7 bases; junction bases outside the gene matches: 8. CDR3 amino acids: CASRSTGGGGELFF. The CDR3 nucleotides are TGTGCCAGCCGTTCTACAGGGGGCGGCGGGGAGCTGTTTTTT.